A single sample is the source of the 11 T cell receptor beta chains below, sequenced in a study of blood T cell repertoires in COVID-19. Profiled with immunoSEQ multiplex PCR; TCRdb holds only in-frame clones, not every one. The sample contains around 400,000 clones, about 87% of which appear only once. Sequencing was performed on peripheral blood. The receptor source for this set is a woman in her fifties or sixties with COVID-19, enrolled during active disease.

The chain carries TRBV6-1 and TRBJ2-5; 14 bases are shared with TRBD2. The germline V gene encodes CDR1 MNHNS and CDR2 SASEGT. V lost 4 bases and J lost 5; bases outside the gene matches: 9. The CDR3 consists of 17 residues. For the CDR3, the DNA is TGTGCCAGCAGTGGGACTAGCGGGGGGAGGTCGGGTGAGACCCAGTACTTC. As protein: CASSGTSGGRSGETQYF.

The rearrangement joins TRBV18 to TRBJ2-3; 10 positions match TRBD2. There are 17 residues in the CDR3. V shed 1 base and J 0 bases; nucleotides not matched to a gene: 4. Germline lookup yields CDR1 KGHSH and CDR2 LQKENI. The CDR3 sequence: CASSPRLAGASTDTQYF. Written as DNA, the CDR3 is TGTGCCAGCTCACCACGCCTAGCGGGGGCTAGCACAGATACGCAGTATTTT.

The chain couples TRBV7-3 to TRBJ2-1; D perhaps matches TRBD1 (6 bases). The germline V and J ends were trimmed by 5 bases and 5 bases, with 16 bases remaining between them. Germline CDR1 and CDR2: SGHTA and FQGTGA. This CDR3 comprises 15 residues. CDR3 amino acids: CASSAQGQSNNEQFF. CDR3 in DNA: TGTGCCAGCAGCGCCCAGGGGCAATCCAACAATGAGCAGTTCTTC. The whole variable domain, remainder taken from reference TRBV7-3 and TRBJ2-1, is GAGVSQTPSNKVTEKGKYVELRCDPISGHTALYWYRQSLGQGPEFLIYFQGTGAADDSGLPNDRFFAVRPEGSVSTLKIQRTERGDSAVYLCASSAQGQSNNEQFFGPGTRLTVL.

The chain couples TRBV3-1 (or the pseudogene TRBV3-2) to TRBJ1-6; possible D gene TRBD1, 5 bases. This CDR3 spans 15 amino acids. V gave up 1 base and J gave up 14 bases, with 18 bases separating them. Per germline, CDR1 LGHDT and CDR2 YNNKEL (reference sequence). This chain's CDR3 is CASSQVPDRINALHF. CDR3 nucleotide sequence: TGTGCCAGCAGCCAAGTCCCCGACAGAATCAATGCCCTCCACTTT.

The chain has TRBV19 and TRBJ2-7, with a possible D match to TRBD2 (6 bases). The CDR3 extends over 14 amino acids. V dropped 5 bases and J dropped 5 bases, with 16 bases sitting between them. Germline V gene sequence: CDR1 LNHDA, CDR2 SQIVND (reference sequence). Here the CDR3 DNA reads TGTGCCAGTAGTTCATGGGGGGTACACGACGAGCAGTACTTC. It specifies CASSSWGVHDEQYF.

This sequence joins TRBV28 and TRBJ2-3; weak D call: TRBD1 (5 bases). There are 14 residues in the CDR3. Germline CDR1 MDHEN, CDR2 SYDVKM. Between the trimmed V and J ends, which lost 4 bases and 3 bases, there was a span of 11 bases. CDR3 protein: CASSSQGATDTQYF. The CDR3, as DNA: TGTGCCAGCAGTTCCCAAGGGGCTACAGATACGCAGTATTTT.

CDR3 in DNA: TGTGCCAGCAGTGGAGGGACAGCTTCCTACAATGAGCAGTTCTTC. Residues: CASSGGTASYNEQFF. This sequence joins TRBV6-4 and TRBJ2-1, with 7 bases that match TRBD1. The V segment lost 4 bases and the J segment 1 base; nucleotides outside the gene matches: 4. CDR3 length: 15 amino acids. Per the germline V gene, CDR1 is MRHNA and CDR2 is SNTAGT.

This chain links TRBV13 with TRBJ1-5; possibly TRBD1 for D (6 bases). Germline CDR1 PRHDT, CDR2 FYEKMQ (reference sequence). The CDR3 loop spans 12 amino acids. Trimming took 5 bases from V and 6 from J, leaving 8 bases between them. In nucleotides, the CDR3 is TGTGCCAGCAGCAAAGGGGGTCAGCCCCAGCATTTT. Residues: CASSKGGQPQHF.

The chain couples TRBV19 to TRBJ1-5; tentatively, D is TRBD1 (6 bases). This CDR3 region has 14 residues. Looked up from germline, CDR1 is LNHDA and CDR2 is SQIVND (reference sequence). Between the trimmed V and J ends, which lost 3 bases and 6 bases, there was a span of 12 bases. Written as DNA, the CDR3 is TGTGCCAGTAGTATCAGGGGAGACAGTCAGCCCCAGCATTTT. Translation gives CASSIRGDSQPQHF.

This clone came up a few times. The rearrangement joins TRBV18 to TRBJ2-2; no clear D gene. The germline V and J ends were trimmed by 1 base and 4 bases, with 7 bases remaining between them. CDR3 length: 14 residues. Germline V gene lookup returns CDR1 KGHSH and CDR2 LQKENI. The CDR3 nucleotides are TGTGCCAGCTCACCACGAGACACCACCGGGGAGCTGTTTTTT. Its translation is CASSPRDTTGELFF.

The chain couples TRBV3-1 (or the pseudogene TRBV3-2) to TRBJ2-5, with TRBD2 matching over 9 bases. Germline V CDR1 and CDR2: LGHDT, YNNKEL (reference sequence). This CDR3 has 16 amino acids. V trimming: 4 bases; J trimming: 5 bases; junction bases outside the gene matches: 11. The CDR3 DNA sequence: TGTGCCAGCAGCCCACCGGTACTAGCGGGCCAGGAGACCCAGTACTTC. Its protein product is CASSPPVLAGQETQYF.